Following are 32 T cell receptor beta chains from one sample sequenced in a study of T cell responses to AZD1222 COVID-19 vaccine. TCRdb's table, derived via immunoSEQ multiplex PCR, lists solely in-frame clones and lacks some. The sample gives 130,000 or so clones, 85% to 95% of which show up once; 6.6% is in the top ten. This specimen consisted of peripheral blood, obtained on day 0 of AZD1222 vaccination. The receptors were sampled from an adult in good health.

This chain uses TRBV6-1 with TRBJ1-5; the D is unclear. This CDR3 has 13 residues. Germline CDR1 is MNHNS and CDR2 is SASEGT. V was trimmed by 3 bases and J by 4 bases, leaving 7 bases between them. The CDR3 region has the DNA TGTGCCAGCAGTGACAGGCGAAATCAGCCCCAGCATTTT. Its translation is CASSDRRNQPQHF.

This clone occurred once. This sequence joins TRBV2 and TRBJ2-3; maybe TRBD1 (6 bases). Trimming left V 4 bases short and J 3 bases short, with 11 bases between. The CDR3 consists of 14 residues. Germline V lookup: CDR1 SNHLY, CDR2 FYNNEI. The DNA of the CDR3 is TGTGCCAGCAGTGGGACAGACGGGACAGATACGCAGTATTTT. It yields the protein CASSGTDGTDTQYF.

The rearrangement joins TRBV9 to TRBJ1-2, with D tentatively TRBD1 (6 bases). The V gene lost 4 bases and the J gene lost 1 base, with 20 bases spanning the gap. The CDR3 contains 17 residues. CDR1 and CDR2 (germline): SGDLS, YYNGEE. This CDR3 is CASSFRPRTDFNYGYTF. The CDR3 nucleotides are TGTGCCAGCAGCTTCAGGCCCCGGACAGACTTTAACTATGGCTACACCTTC.

V and J are TRBV19 and TRBJ1-6, with D unclear. The CDR3 is 13 amino acids. The germline V gene has CDR1 LNHDA and CDR2 SQIVND (reference sequence). Trimming took off 5 bases at V and 10 bases at J, with 12 bases between the two ends. The CDR3 DNA is TGTGCCAGTAGTTATAGCGAAGGATCACCCCTCCACTTT. It yields the protein CASSYSEGSPLHF. Using reference TRBV19 and TRBJ1-6 for the parts outside the CDR3, the full variable domain is DGGITQSPKYLFRKEGQNVTLSCEQNLNHDAMYWYRQDPGQGLRLIYYSQIVNDFQKGDIAEGYSVSREKKESFPLTVTSAQKNPTAFYLCASSYSEGSPLHFGNGTRLTVT.

In nucleotides, the CDR3 is TGTGCCAGCTCACCCCGACTAGCGGGAGAACCAGATACGCAGTATTTT. It is translated as CASSPRLAGEPDTQYF. The chain couples TRBV18 to TRBJ2-3; 12 positions agree with TRBD2. V trimming: 3 bases; J trimming: 4 bases; junction bases outside the gene matches: 5. Germline CDR1 and CDR2: KGHSH and LQKENI. The CDR3 totals 16 residues.

The V call is TRBV6-1, the J call TRBJ2-5; D is possibly TRBD2 (5 bases). The length of the CDR3 is 14 residues. Trimming left V 3 bases short and J 3 bases short, with 11 bases between. Germline CDR1 is MNHNS and CDR2 is SASEGT. CDR3 in DNA: TGTGCCAGCAGTGATTTCGGGCGGGAAGAGACCCAGTACTTC. Amino acids: CASSDFGREETQYF.

This clone was counted at least ten times. The genes are TRBV4-2 and TRBJ2-7; D remains ambiguous. Germline V lookup: CDR1 LGHNA, CDR2 YNFKEQ. V was pared by 0 bases and J by 0 bases, with 9 bases between. This CDR3 has 15 amino acids. The CDR3 DNA reads TGTGCCAGCAGCCAAGATCAGTCAGACTCCTACGAGCAGTACTTC. Residues: CASSQDQSDSYEQYF.

The CDR3 bases are TGTGCCAGCAGTGAGTCGAGGGGGTCAAAAGAGACCCAGTACTTC. This translates into CASSESRGSKETQYF. The chain is built from TRBV2 and TRBJ2-5, with D perhaps TRBD1 (6 bases). The germline V gene encodes CDR1 SNHLY and CDR2 FYNNEI. V was trimmed by 3 bases and J by 3 bases, leaving 14 bases between them. The CDR3 is 15 residues long.

This sequence joins TRBV13 and TRBJ1-1; no firm D call. V was trimmed by 2 bases and J by 0 bases, leaving 4 bases between them. The CDR3 is 13 amino acids. The V gene's germline CDR1 is PRHDT and CDR2 FYEKMQ (reference sequence). CDR3 region: CASSLRLNTEAFF. As DNA, the CDR3 is TGTGCCAGCAGCTTACGGTTGAACACTGAAGCTTTCTTT.

J is TRBJ1-2 and V is TRBV5-1; D is unclear. The CDR3 covers 14 residues. Germline loops: CDR1 SGHRS, CDR2 YFSETQ. The V and J ends lost 4 bases and 2 bases respectively, with 12 bases between them. CDR3 region: CASSPPGLNYGYTF. The CDR3 region has the DNA TGCGCCAGCAGCCCACCAGGACTCAACTATGGCTACACCTTC.

The chain employs TRBV6-5 and TRBJ1-2; D is perhaps TRBD1 (6 bases). The V end lost 6 bases, the J end lost 2 bases, and 16 bases lay between the germline ends. Germline loops: CDR1 MNHEY, CDR2 SVGAGI. This CDR3 comprises 15 residues. The CDR3 here is CASSSQPGANYGYTF. Written as DNA, the CDR3 is TGTGCCAGCAGCTCCCAGCCGGGGGCGAACTATGGCTACACCTTC.

In its sample, this clone is medium-sized. The V call is TRBV5-4, the J call TRBJ1-6, with 7 nucleotides matching TRBD1. Trimming cost V 1 base and J 6 bases; bases outside gene matches: 4. The CDR3 covers 15 residues. Germline CDR1 reads SGHNT; CDR2 reads YYREEE (reference sequence). Here the CDR3 reads CASSLYTGANSPLHF. The CDR3 region has the DNA TGTGCCAGCAGCTTGTATACAGGGGCTAATTCACCCCTCCACTTT.

V usage is TRBV6-1 and J usage is TRBJ2-3, with D possibly TRBD2 on 6 matching bases. This CDR3 comprises 16 residues. The V gene's germline CDR1 is MNHNS and CDR2 SASEGT. V gave up 2 bases and J gave up 2 bases, with 14 bases separating them. The CDR3, as DNA: TGTGCCAGCAGTGAATCATGGCCTAGCGACACAGATACGCAGTATTTT. Translating it yields CASSESWPSDTDTQYF.

V usage is TRBV27 and J usage is TRBJ2-1, with D tentatively TRBD1 or TRBD2 (5 bases each). CDR1 and CDR2 from the germline V gene are MNHEY and SMNVEV (reference sequence). V was clipped by 2 bases and J by 7 bases, with 6 bases between them. The CDR3 covers 12 residues. CDR3 DNA sequence: TGTGCCAGCAGTTTAGGGGGTAATGAGCAGTTCTTC. Translated, it gives CASSLGGNEQFF.

The chain employs TRBV5-8 and TRBJ2-5; D ambiguous. The germline V and J ends were trimmed by 1 base and 4 bases, with 11 bases remaining between them. Germline V lookup: CDR1 SGHTS, CDR2 YDEGEE. The CDR3 spans 14 residues. In nucleotides, the CDR3 is TGTGCCAGCAGCTTGTACCGGGTCCCAGAGACCCAGTACTTC. This encodes CASSLYRVPETQYF.

This rearrangement joins TRBV7-2 to TRBJ2-3; D possibly corresponds to TRBD2 (5 bases). The CDR3 runs to 13 residues. V lost 4 bases, J lost 6 bases, and 11 bases lay in between. Germline V CDR1 and CDR2: SGHTA, FQGNSA. The CDR3 region has the DNA TGTGCCAGCAGCTCCTTCACTAGGGATACGCAGTATTTT. It yields the protein CASSSFTRDTQYF.

V gene TRBV4-1 combines with J gene TRBJ2-3; D is possibly TRBD2 (6 bases). CDR3 length: 16 amino acids. The germline gives CDR1 MGHRA, CDR2 YSYEKL. V lost 2 bases and J lost 0, with 12 bases in between. The CDR3, as DNA: TGCGCCAGCAGCCAACCCGGGACTTCCAGCACAGATACGCAGTATTTT. Translating gives CASSQPGTSSTDTQYF.

This chain connects TRBV5-1 to TRBJ2-2; D uncertain. Germline CDR1 reads SGHRS; CDR2 reads YFSETQ. The CDR3 spans 14 residues. With 4 bases removed from V and 4 bases from J, the gap between germline ends came to 11 bases. Written as DNA, the CDR3 is TGCGCCAGCAGCCCCCTCCCAGGCACCGGGGAGCTGTTTTTT. Protein product: CASSPLPGTGELFF.

Here the CDR3 DNA reads TGCGCCAGCAGCCTTAGCTTAGATACGCAGTATTTT. The encoded protein is CASSLSLDTQYF. This chain connects TRBV5-1 to TRBJ2-3, with D hard to call. The ends were cut back, 4 bases at V and 5 bases at J, with 8 bases in the middle. Germline V gene sequence: CDR1 SGHRS, CDR2 YFSETQ. The CDR3 is made up of 12 amino acids. The entire variable domain, with the rest obtained from reference TRBV5-1 and TRBJ2-3, is as follows: KAGVTQTPRYLIKTRGQQVTLSCSPISGHRSVSWYQQTPGQGLQFLFEYFSETQRNKGNFPGRFSGRQFSNSRSEMNVSTLELGDSALYLCASSLSLDTQYFGPGTRLTVL.

The gene calls are TRBV6-2 or TRBV6-3 and TRBJ1-2; 9 positions match TRBD1. Germline V lookup: CDR1 MNHEY, CDR2 SVGEGT. This CDR3 is built from 15 residues. V shed 0 bases and J 4 bases; nucleotides not matched to a gene: 3. In nucleotides, the CDR3 is TGTGCCAGCAGTTACTCGGGACAGGGAAGCTATGGCTACACCTTC. It yields the protein CASSYSGQGSYGYTF.

This clone has only one observation. V is TRBV23-1 and J is TRBJ2-6; D is possibly TRBD1 (6 bases). TRBV23-1 qualifies as an ORF whose function is uncertain. V was cut by 3 bases and J by 0 bases, with 12 bases left in between. The CDR3 runs to 17 residues. The CDR3 sequence is CASSQGQLISGANVLTF. DNA for the CDR3: TGCGCCAGCAGTCAGGGACAATTAATCTCTGGGGCCAACGTCCTGACTTTC.

The V gene is TRBV25-1, the J gene TRBJ1-1, with 8 positions matching TRBD1. Germline V gene data show CDR1 as MGHDK and CDR2 as SYGVNS. The length of the CDR3 is 14 residues. J gave up 4 bases and V 7 bases, and 8 bases lay outside the gene matches. The CDR3 region has the DNA TGTGCCAGCACCAAGACAGGGGCTGGCACTGAAGCTTTCTTT. The encoded protein is CASTKTGAGTEAFF.

This clone was picked up a small number of times. The V and J genes are TRBV5-1 and TRBJ2-1; the D is unclear. The germline V gene has CDR1 SGHRS and CDR2 YFSETQ. This CDR3 is 15 amino acids long. V lost 2 bases and J 4 bases, leaving 13 bases between the germline ends. CDR3: CASSLVVTQYNEQFF. Written as DNA, the CDR3 is TGCGCCAGCAGCTTAGTGGTAACCCAATACAATGAGCAGTTCTTC.

The V and J genes are TRBV6-5 and TRBJ2-2, with no clear D. Germline loops: CDR1 MNHEY, CDR2 SVGAGI. The CDR3 has 14 residues. Trimming stripped 10 bases from V and 4 bases from J, with 16 bases between. In DNA form, the CDR3 reads TGTGCCACCTCGATAATCCTGTCCACCGGGGAGCTGTTTTTT. Encoded protein: CATSIILSTGELFF.

J is TRBJ1-6 and V is TRBV20-1, with no clear D. Germline-derived CDR1 and CDR2 are DFQATT and SNEGSKA (reference sequence). The CDR3 loop spans 11 amino acids. Trimming stripped 1 base from V and 14 bases from J, with 9 bases between. CDR3 sequence: CSARVAGTLHF. CDR3 DNA sequence: TGCAGTGCTAGAGTAGCCGGTACCCTCCACTTT.

By proportion, this clone is large. The rearrangement joins TRBV7-9 to TRBJ2-2, with D hard to call. The CDR3 sequence is 13 residues long. V was pared by 1 base and J by 6 bases, with 6 bases between. Germline loops: CDR1 SEHNR, CDR2 FQNEAQ (reference sequence). The CDR3 loop is CASSLDGAGELFF. In nucleotides, the CDR3 is TGTGCCAGCAGCTTAGATGGCGCCGGGGAGCTGTTTTTT.

The J gene is TRBJ2-1, the V gene TRBV29-1, with a tentative D call TRBD2 (6 bases). This CDR3 is 12 amino acids long. The germline V and J ends were trimmed by 6 bases and 5 bases, with 11 bases remaining between them. CDR1 and CDR2 (germline): SQVTM, ANQGSEA. The chain's CDR3 is CSVWGGNNEQFF. CDR3 coding DNA: TGCAGCGTGTGGGGCGGGAACAATGAGCAGTTCTTC.

The CDR3 loop is CASSLVQRSPLHF. The CDR3 DNA reads as TGTGCCAGCAGTTTGGTACAGCGGTCACCCCTCCACTTT. The V and J genes are TRBV27 and TRBJ1-6; D gene uncertain. The germline gives CDR1 MNHEY, CDR2 SMNVEV (reference sequence). This CDR3 has 13 residues. Trimming removed 3 bases at V and 10 bases at J, with 10 bases between.

This chain links TRBV2 with TRBJ1-1; TRBD1 might be the D (5 bases). Germline lookup yields CDR1 SNHLY and CDR2 FYNNEI. V shed 5 bases and J shed 0 bases, with 28 bases lying between them. This CDR3 contains 20 residues. This CDR3 is CASSLRGRDLILGLNTEAFF. In DNA form, the CDR3 reads TGTGCCAGCAGTCTGAGGGGCAGGGACCTAATCTTAGGGTTGAACACTGAAGCTTTCTTT.

This rearrangement joins TRBV7-8 to TRBJ1-5, with 8 bases fitting TRBD1. Trimming cost V 1 base and J 4 bases; bases outside gene matches: 3. Germline lookup yields CDR1 SGHVS and CDR2 FQNEAQ. The CDR3 runs 15 residues. The CDR3, as DNA: TGTGCCAGCAGCTTAGGAGACAGGGGAAATCAGCCCCAGCATTTT. The encoded protein is CASSLGDRGNQPQHF.

The chain has TRBV6-5 and TRBJ2-1; 7 nucleotides align to TRBD2. There are 14 residues in the CDR3. The V gene's germline CDR1 is MNHEY and CDR2 SVGAGI. Unmatched junction bases numbered 10, after V lost 7 bases and J lost 7 bases. In nucleotides, the CDR3 is TGTGCCAGCAAGCTTGGCGGGAGTGGAAATGAGCAGTTCTTC. It is translated as CASKLGGSGNEQFF.

The chain carries TRBV7-2 and TRBJ2-7; 14 bases agree with TRBD2. The CDR3 totals 18 residues. The germline V gene has CDR1 SGHTA and CDR2 FQGNSA. Unmatched junction bases numbered 9, after V lost 1 base and J lost 4 bases. For the CDR3, the DNA is TGTGCCAGCAGCTTAGGGACTAGCGGGAGGAGAAGGGGGTACGAGCAGTACTTC. It codes for CASSLGTSGRRRGYEQYF.